The subject of this entry is one TCR beta chain. The antigen is unknown. The PCR contained 60 Vbeta and 13 Jbeta primers. Clones were read by immunoSEQ multiplex PCR, and TCRdb kept only the in-frame ones, dropping some. Of some 120,000 clones listed, 65% to 75% are singletons. This record comes from a study of cytomegalovirus exposure and HLA in healthy donors. General study points: Clonal expansion was found to be greater in HLA-associated TCR beta chains than in equally common others in a later analysis. It emerged from a later analysis that several of the most significant clusters appeared to be linked to common viral pathogens. Per published reports, the classifier diagnosed cytomegalovirus status with high specificity and sensitivity.

This CDR3 contains 14 residues. Trimming left V 6 bases short and J 7 bases short, with 18 bases between. In germline, CDR1 is SNHLY, CDR2 FYNNEI. The rearrangement uses TRBV2 and TRBJ2-5; tentative D call: TRBD1 (6 bases). The receptor was derived from a man aged 40-49 years in good health and CMV-seropositive. What was sequenced was PBMCs. This CDR3 reads CASRPDRSLGTQYF. CDR3 DNA: TGTGCCAGCAGGCCAGACAGGTCCCTAGGGACCCAGTACTTC.